The sequence of this T cell receptor (beta chain) was determined in a study of blood T cell repertoires in COVID-19. Study-wide context: The United States, Italy and Spain were the sources of the acute and convalescent COVID-19 samples. PBMCs, B-cell-depleted T cells, or T cells were the source of the cDNA or gDNA that made up the material.

In the authors' workflow: Amplifying reference gene primers gave estimates of nucleated cell counts. Measured with immunoSEQ multiplex PCR; TCRdb has only the in-frame clones, and not every one. That table supplies the V and J calls and clone size; D and trimming were determined from the DNA. Among about 180,000 clones, around 79% were seen once, and the ten largest hold less than 30%. CDR1 and CDR2 from the germline V gene are SNHLY and FYNNEI. This CDR3 is built from 14 residues. The V gene lost 3 bases and the J gene lost 2 bases, with 9 bases spanning the gap. This TCR was recovered from a woman between 65 and 79 years old with acute or convalescent COVID-19. Sequencing was carried out using peripheral blood. The genes are TRBV2 and TRBJ2-3; no definite D call. CDR3 in DNA: TGTGCCAGCAGTGATGCTAAGATCACAGATACGCAGTATTTT. Protein sequence: CASSDAKITDTQYF.